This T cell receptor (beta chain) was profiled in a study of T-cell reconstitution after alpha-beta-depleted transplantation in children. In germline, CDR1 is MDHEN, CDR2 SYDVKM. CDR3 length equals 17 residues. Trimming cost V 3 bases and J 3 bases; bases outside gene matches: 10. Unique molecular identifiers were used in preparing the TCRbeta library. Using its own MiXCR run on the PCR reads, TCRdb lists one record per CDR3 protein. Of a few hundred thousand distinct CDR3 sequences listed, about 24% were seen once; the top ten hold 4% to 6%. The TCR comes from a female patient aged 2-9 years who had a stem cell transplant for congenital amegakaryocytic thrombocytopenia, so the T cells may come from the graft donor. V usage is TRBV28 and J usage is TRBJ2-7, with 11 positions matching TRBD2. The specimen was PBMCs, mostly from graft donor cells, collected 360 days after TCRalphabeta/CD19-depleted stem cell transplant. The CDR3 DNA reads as TGTGCCAGCAGTTTTTCTCCACTAGCGGGGGATCTCTACGAGCAGTACTTC. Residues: CASSFSPLAGDLYEQYF. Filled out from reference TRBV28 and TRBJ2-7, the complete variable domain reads DVKVTQSSRYLVKRTGEKVFLECVQDMDHENMFWYRQDPGLGLRLIYFSYDVKMKEKGDIPEGYSVSREKKERFSLILESASTNQTSMYLCASSFSPLAGDLYEQYFGPGTRLTVT.